The subject of this entry is one T cell receptor beta chain. Its target is not known. The PCR contained 60 Vbeta and 13 Jbeta primers. The data were produced by immunoSEQ multiplex PCR, yet TCRdb's version contains in-frame clones alone and is incomplete. Among hundreds of thousands of clones listed, less than 85% were seen once. Germline lookup yields CDR1 SGDLS and CDR2 YYNGEE. The CDR3 consists of 13 residues. The V end was cut by 7 bases, the J end by 6 bases, with 16 bases between. These data originate in a study of cytomegalovirus exposure and HLA in healthy donors. Donors were nominally healthy when sampled, though unrecorded immune exposures were likely. Study-wide points: Later analysis identified a missense DCLRE1C variant that was linked to TCR beta V- and J-gene trimming. Researchers catalogued around 150 TCR beta chains as cytomegalovirus-associated.

The clonotype originates from a girl aged 2 to 9 in good health and CMV-seronegative. The sample comprised PBMCs. The chain links TRBV9 to TRBJ1-1, with TRBD1 as a possible D gene (5 bases). The CDR3 sequence: CASQTGATAEAFF. The CDR3 coding sequence is TGTGCCAGCCAGACTGGGGCAACGGCTGAAGCTTTCTTT. Filled out from reference TRBV9 and TRBJ1-1, the complete variable domain reads DSGVTQTPKHLITATGQRVTLRCSPRSGDLSVYWYQQSLDQGLQFLIQYYNGEERAKGNILERFSAQQFPDLHSELNLSSLELGDSALYFCASQTGATAEAFFGQGTRLTVV.